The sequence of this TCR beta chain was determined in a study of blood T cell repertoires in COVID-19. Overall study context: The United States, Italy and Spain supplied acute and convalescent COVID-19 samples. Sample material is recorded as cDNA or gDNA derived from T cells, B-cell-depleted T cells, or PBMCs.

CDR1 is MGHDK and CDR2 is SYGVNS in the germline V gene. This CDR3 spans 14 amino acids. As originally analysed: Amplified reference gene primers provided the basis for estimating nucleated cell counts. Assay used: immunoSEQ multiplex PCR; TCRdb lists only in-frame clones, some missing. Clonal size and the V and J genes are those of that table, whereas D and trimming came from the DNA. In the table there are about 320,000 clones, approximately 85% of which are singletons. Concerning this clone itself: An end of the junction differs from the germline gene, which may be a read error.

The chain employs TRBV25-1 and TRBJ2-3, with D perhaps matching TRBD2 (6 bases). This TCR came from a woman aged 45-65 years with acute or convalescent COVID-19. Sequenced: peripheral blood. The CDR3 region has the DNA TGTGCCAGCATGGCGGCTAGCTCGGGAGATACACAGTATTTT. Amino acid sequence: CASMAASSGDTQYF.